The 27 T cell receptor beta chains reported below all come from one sample, sequenced in a study of T cell repertoires in cytomegalovirus infection. Each CDR3 protein is one row after TCRdb ran MiXCR on the reads. Counted here are about 740,000 distinct CDR3 sequences, 35% to 45% occurring once; the ten biggest clones make up 2.8%. Sequencing used PBMCs. All receptors come from a human donor in good health (CMV status not recorded). Some clones in this sample may be carry-over from other donors' samples.

The V and J genes are TRBV6-8 and TRBJ1-6, with 9 bases identical to TRBD1. This CDR3 region has 15 residues. Germline CDR1 MNHGY, CDR2 SAAAGT. V lost 6 bases, J lost 6 bases, and 6 bases stayed unmatched. Written as DNA, the CDR3 is TGTGCCAGCAGACAGGGGGCAAATCCTAATTCACCCCTCCACTTT. This translates into CASRQGANPNSPLHF.

This rearrangement joins TRBV28 to TRBJ1-6; 7 bases line up with TRBD1. V trimming: 3 bases; J trimming: 5 bases; junction bases outside the gene matches: 10. Germline V CDR1 and CDR2: MDHEN, SYDVKM. This CDR3 contains 17 residues. For the CDR3, the DNA is TGTGCCAGCAGTTTCTCAAGCGACAGGGTAGATAATTCACCCCTCCACTTT. It encodes CASSFSSDRVDNSPLHF.

V and J are TRBV28 and TRBJ2-4, with D possibly being TRBD1 (6 bases). The CDR3 runs to 15 residues. Germline V gene data show CDR1 as MDHEN and CDR2 as SYDVKM. V lost 3 bases to trimming and J lost 5 bases, with 14 bases between them. The CDR3: CASSFRSGVENIQYF. In DNA form, the CDR3 reads TGTGCCAGCAGTTTCCGATCAGGGGTCGAAAACATTCAGTACTTC.

CDR3 sequence (DNA): TGTGCCAGCAGTTACTCGAGGGATAAGCAGTACTTC. This translates into CASSYSRDKQYF. The chain carries TRBV6-8 and TRBJ2-7, with D perhaps matching TRBD2 (5 bases). Looked up from germline, CDR1 is MNHGY and CDR2 is SAAAGT. The CDR3 spans 12 residues. Trimming pared 0 bases from V and 8 bases from J, leaving 8 bases between.

Note on this clonotype: Its ends do not fully match the called genes, so a read error is possible. The chain recombines TRBV29-1 with TRBJ1-1; no clear D. Germline V lookup: CDR1 SQVTM, CDR2 ANQGSEA. The CDR3 extends over 11 amino acids. CDR3 nucleotide sequence: TGCATCGTTGATCCAAATCCTGAAGCTTTCTTT. The encoded protein is CIVDPNPEAFF. Supplemented by reference TRBV29-1 and TRBJ1-1, the full variable domain reads SAVISQKPSRDICQRGTSLTIQCQVDSQVTMMFWYRQQPGQSLTLIATANQGSEATYESGFVIDKFPISRPNLTFSTLTVSNMSPEDSSIYLCIVDPNPEAFFGQGTRLTVV.

The sample holds a few counts of this clonotype. The chain carries TRBV7-2 and TRBJ2-1; D is undetermined. V was cut by 7 bases and J by 2 bases, with 15 bases left in between. Germline V gene sequence: CDR1 SGHTA, CDR2 FQGNSA. The CDR3 totals 15 residues. The CDR3, as DNA: TGTGCCAGCACCGCCCGTTCAGACCCCTACAATGAGCAGTTCTTC. Its translation: CASTARSDPYNEQFF.

The chain has TRBV5-4 and TRBJ2-2, with D perhaps given as TRBD1 or TRBD2 (5 bases each). Germline-derived CDR1 and CDR2 are SGHNT and YYREEE (reference sequence). The CDR3 loop spans 14 amino acids. V was trimmed by 4 bases and J by 5 bases, leaving 12 bases between them. The CDR3 DNA reads as TGTGCCAGCAGCCTGGGGGAAAGGACCGGGGAGCTGTTTTTT. It encodes CASSLGERTGELFF.

The rearrangement links TRBV5-4 to TRBJ2-7, with a possible D match to TRBD2 (6 bases). Germline lookup yields CDR1 SGHNT and CDR2 YYREEE (reference sequence). Trimming stripped 1 base from V and 6 bases from J, with 11 bases between. The CDR3 length is 13 residues. The CDR3 sequence is CASSLPGVLEQYF. CDR3 bases: TGTGCCAGCAGCTTGCCGGGGGTACTCGAGCAGTACTTC.

The sample holds many counts of this clonotype. This chain connects TRBV6-5 to TRBJ2-1; 8 nucleotides align to TRBD2. V trimming: 0 bases; J trimming: 4 bases; junction bases outside the gene matches: 2. Germline CDR1 reads MNHEY; CDR2 reads SVGAGI. CDR3 length: 15 amino acids. The CDR3 nucleotides are TGTGCCAGCAGTTACTCAGCGGGGGTATACAATGAGCAGTTCTTC. Its translation is CASSYSAGVYNEQFF.

Only a few counts were recorded for this clonotype. V is TRBV7-2 and J is TRBJ2-1; 13 bases fit TRBD2. The germline V gene encodes CDR1 SGHTA and CDR2 FQGNSA. The trim removed 5 bases at V and 8 bases at J, leaving 6 bases unmatched. There are 15 residues in the CDR3. Here the CDR3 DNA reads TGTGCCAGCAGCCCAGTCGGGACTAGCGGGGATGAGCAGTTCTTC. Translated: CASSPVGTSGDEQFF.

This clonotype was seen a handful of times. This CDR3 is CAIKRGQNEQYF. CDR3 DNA: TGTGCCATCAAGAGGGGGCAGAACGAGCAGTACTTC. The J gene is TRBJ2-7, the V gene TRBV10-3; TRBD1 aligns across 7 bases. This CDR3 has 12 residues. Looked up from germline, CDR1 is ENHRY and CDR2 is SYGVKD. V dropped 7 bases and J dropped 5; count of bases not matched to a gene: 5.

The CDR3 DNA is TGTGCCAGTAGTACGGGACAGGGATGGTTCGGGGAGCTGTTTTTT. Translation gives CASSTGQGWFGELFF. The gene calls are TRBV19 and TRBJ2-2; 9 bases match TRBD1. Germline CDR1 is LNHDA and CDR2 is SQIVND (reference sequence). V was clipped by 4 bases and J by 7 bases; unmatched bases: 7. CDR3 length: 15 residues. The full variable domain, its missing parts supplied by reference TRBV19 and TRBJ2-2, is DGGITQSPKYLFRKEGQNVTLSCEQNLNHDAMYWYRQDPGQGLRLIYYSQIVNDFQKGDIAEGYSVSREKKESFPLTVTSAQKNPTAFYLCASSTGQGWFGELFFGEGSRLTVL.

This clonotype was detected only once. The rearrangement uses TRBV5-1 and TRBJ2-3; possible D gene TRBD2, 6 bases. Germline CDR1 is SGHRS and CDR2 is YFSETQ. There are 14 residues in the CDR3. Trimming removed 6 bases at V and 4 bases at J, with 15 bases between. DNA for the CDR3: TGCGCCAGCATGTGGCGCGGGATGGCAGATACGCAGTATTTT. Its translation is CASMWRGMADTQYF.

This clonotype was detected a few times. The chain employs TRBV28 and TRBJ2-3; no definite D call. CDR3 length equals 14 residues. CDR1 is MDHEN and CDR2 is SYDVKM in the germline V gene. V lost 4 bases and J 9 bases, leaving 17 bases between the germline ends. CDR3: CASSWSKDRRTQYF. Here the CDR3 DNA reads TGTGCCAGCAGTTGGTCGAAGGACCGCAGAACGCAGTATTTT.

The rearrangement uses TRBV6-1 and TRBJ2-6; maybe TRBD1 (6 bases). The V end was cut by 8 bases, the J end by 0 bases, with 11 bases between. The CDR3 consists of 15 residues. Germline assignment: CDR1 MNHNS and CDR2 SASEGT. The DNA of the CDR3 is TGTGCCAGCCTGGGACATTTCTCTGGGGCCAACGTCCTGACTTTC. Protein product: CASLGHFSGANVLTF.

This sequence joins TRBV19 and TRBJ2-4; the D is unclear. Germline CDR1 is LNHDA and CDR2 is SQIVND (reference sequence). V lost 6 bases and J 0 bases, leaving 15 bases between the germline ends. The CDR3 runs 16 residues. As DNA, the CDR3 is TGTGCCAGTAGCCCCAGGACCTTGGGAGCCAAAAACATTCAGTACTTC. Translated, it gives CASSPRTLGAKNIQYF.

This clonotype has only a few counts. V is TRBV14 and J is TRBJ2-1; 8 bases fit TRBD1. The germline V gene has CDR1 SGHDN and CDR2 FVKESK. The CDR3 totals 13 residues. With 7 bases clipped from V and 4 bases from J, the junction kept 3 bases outside the gene matches. The CDR3 region has the DNA TGTGCCAGCACTCGGACAGGGTACAATGAGCAGTTCTTC. Protein: CASTRTGYNEQFF.

About this clonotype: A much larger clone lies a single base off, so this may be a read error. This chain uses TRBV9 with TRBJ1-4, with D perhaps matching TRBD1 (6 bases). Germline loops: CDR1 SGDLS, CDR2 YYNGEE. CDR3 size: 15 residues. CDR3 sequence (DNA): TGTTCCAGCAGCGTTTCCGGGACACCAAATGAAAAACTGTTTTTT. This sequence encodes CSSSVSGTPNEKLFF.

A few counts support this clonotype. The chain joins TRBV7-6 to TRBJ1-3, with D hard to call. The CDR3 is 14 amino acids. V was shortened by 5 bases and J by 2 bases, with 10 bases between the two germline ends. Germline loops: CDR1 SGHVS, CDR2 FNYEAQ. DNA for the CDR3: TGTGCCAGCAGCCCGGTACAAACTGGAAACACCATATATTTT. Translation gives CASSPVQTGNTIYF.

In its sample, this clonotype was seen a few times. Here the CDR3 reads CASSLVAGGNYEQYF. CDR3 coding DNA: TGTGCCAGCAGCTTAGTTGCGGGAGGAAACTACGAGCAGTACTTC. The chain has TRBV7-2 and TRBJ2-7; 8 positions agree with TRBD2. Germline CDR1 reads SGHTA; CDR2 reads FQGNSA. J gave up 3 bases and V 1 base, and 5 bases lay outside the gene matches. This CDR3 comprises 15 residues.

The chain employs TRBV5-1 and TRBJ1-1; tentative D call: TRBD1 (5 bases). The CDR3 runs 14 residues. The V end lost 3 bases, the J end lost 1 base, and 10 bases lay between the germline ends. CDR1 is SGHRS, CDR2 YFSETQ, per germline. The CDR3 reads CASSSVDRNTEAFF. CDR3 sequence (DNA): TGCGCCAGCAGCTCCGTCGACAGGAACACTGAAGCTTTCTTT.

The chain has TRBV28 and TRBJ1-2; 8 nucleotides match TRBD1. CDR1 and CDR2 (germline): MDHEN, SYDVKM. The CDR3 has 15 residues. Unmatched junction bases numbered 9, after V lost 3 bases and J lost 6 bases. CDR3: CASSLDTGGYDGYTF. The CDR3 DNA reads TGTGCCAGCAGTTTGGATACAGGGGGATATGATGGCTACACCTTC.

This clonotype was found a few times. The chain links TRBV7-8 to TRBJ1-1; D is perhaps TRBD1 (5 bases). Per germline, CDR1 SGHVS and CDR2 FQNEAQ. The CDR3 extends over 15 amino acids. Between the trimmed V and J ends, which lost 0 bases and 6 bases, there was a span of 14 bases. CDR3 in amino acids: CASSLAVEGVAEAFF. Here the CDR3 DNA reads TGTGCCAGCAGCTTAGCGGTGGAAGGGGTCGCTGAAGCTTTCTTT.

This clonotype was seen once. The gene calls are TRBV28 and TRBJ1-1; D gene ambiguous. Trimming took off 3 bases at V and 0 bases at J, with 17 bases between the two ends. Germline loops: CDR1 MDHEN, CDR2 SYDVKM. The CDR3 length is 17 residues. The CDR3 protein is CASSFPNSITLNTEAFF. The DNA of the CDR3 is TGTGCCAGCAGTTTCCCAAACAGCATAACCTTGAACACTGAAGCTTTCTTT.

V is TRBV6-2 or TRBV6-3 and J is TRBJ1-1, with D possibly matching TRBD1 (5 bases). The V gene's germline CDR1 is MNHEY and CDR2 SVGEGT. There are 15 residues in the CDR3. Trimming removed 5 bases at V and 11 bases at J, with 24 bases between. CDR3 residues: CASSPHSGHPRKAFF. For the CDR3, the DNA is TGTGCCAGCAGTCCCCATTCGGGGCATCCTAGGAAGGCTTTCTTT.

The rearrangement joins TRBV20-1 to TRBJ2-7; 14 bases match TRBD2. V lost 6 bases and J lost 1; bases outside the gene matches: 11. The CDR3 consists of 17 residues. CDR1 is DFQATT and CDR2 is SNEGSKA in the germline V gene (reference sequence). CDR3 residues: CSALPGTSGSRSYEQYF. As DNA, the CDR3 is TGCAGTGCCTTACCCGGGACTAGCGGGAGTAGGTCCTACGAGCAGTACTTC.

This clonotype has a handful of counts. J is TRBJ1-2 and V is TRBV20-1, with D maybe TRBD1 (6 bases). The CDR3 is 13 amino acids. CDR1 DFQATT and CDR2 SNEGSKA come from the germline V gene (reference sequence). Trimming stripped 3 bases from V and 8 bases from J, with 16 bases between. The CDR3 DNA sequence: TGCAGTGCTAGTGGCCGGACAGCCCACGGCTACACCTTC. Translation gives CSASGRTAHGYTF.